The source of this TCR beta chain is a study of T cell clonotyping in hematopoietic cell transplantation. Turning to the study itself: Cytoreduction preceded collection of pretransplant recipient samples. Broader study findings: No sorting was done, leaving CD4 and CD8 contributions mixed. At the given depth, recipient repertoires were over 95% de novo clonotypes. Recipient TCR diversity dropped after transplant; expanded clonotypes rose from day 30 to 180.

After removal of 4 bases from V and 4 bases from J, the junction contained 14 bases not matched to a gene. Germline V lookup: CDR1 LNHDA, CDR2 SQIVND (reference sequence). This CDR3 region has 19 residues. A note on this clone: The antigen is not known.

Only in-frame clones appear in the TCRdb table, and some are missing; sequencing was by immunoSEQ multiplex PCR. The sample has 25,000 to 35,000 clones; roughly three quarters are singletons. Sample time point: recipient sample about 28 days before transplant, after cytoreduction. The starting material was peripheral blood mononuclear cells, obtained before stem cell transplant. The sequence derives from a man aged 45-60 years with myelodysplastic syndrome. Some clones in this sample may be carry-over from other donors' samples. The chain is built from TRBV19 and TRBJ2-6; 9 bases are a match to TRBD1. The CDR3 here is CASSTFGTGHGSGANVLTF. CDR3 in DNA: TGTGCCAGTAGTACTTTTGGGACAGGGCACGGTTCGGGGGCCAACGTCCTGACTTTC.